Below, 26 T cell receptor beta chains from the same sample are listed, as sequenced in a study of blood T cell repertoires in COVID-19. Some clones are missing from TCRdb's copy, which holds only in-frame ones; the method was immunoSEQ multiplex PCR. This table holds some 100,000 clones, roughly 87% found once. The sample comprised peripheral blood. The receptor source for this set is a human donor in a cohort sampled during active COVID-19.

The chain is built from TRBV2 and TRBJ1-5; perhaps TRBD1 as D (6 bases). The germline CDR1 and CDR2 sequences are SNHLY and FYNNEI. CDR3 size: 14 residues. V gave up 7 bases and J gave up 3 bases, with 13 bases separating them. CDR3 in amino acids: CASTIRDTNQPQHF. The CDR3 nucleotides are TGTGCCAGCACTATTCGGGACACCAATCAGCCCCAGCATTTT.

The rearrangement uses TRBV2 and TRBJ2-2, with TRBD2 identical over 14 bases. CDR1 is SNHLY and CDR2 is FYNNEI in the germline V gene. With V trimmed by 6 bases and J by 7 bases, 7 bases remained unmatched. CDR3 size: 16 residues. The CDR3 protein is CASRRLAGGPGGELFF. The CDR3 DNA is TGTGCCAGCAGGAGACTAGCGGGAGGGCCAGGCGGGGAGCTGTTTTTT.

The gene calls are TRBV6-5 and TRBJ2-7; maybe TRBD2 (7 bases). Trimming removed 2 bases from V and 10 bases from J, with 21 bases in between. CDR1 and CDR2 from the germline V gene are MNHEY and SVGAGI. CDR3 length: 15 residues. CDR3 sequence reads: CASSYEGVGAGLQYF. CDR3 bases: TGTGCCAGCAGTTACGAGGGGGTTGGAGCGGGGCTCCAGTACTTC.

The chain's CDR3 is CASSTGTEFGANVLTF. In nucleotides, the CDR3 is TGTGCCAGTAGCACCGGGACAGAGTTTGGGGCCAACGTCCTGACTTTC. The chain combines TRBV19 with TRBJ2-6; 7 bases are a match to TRBD1. The CDR3 has 16 amino acids. The J segment lost 3 bases and the V segment lost 6 bases, leaving 8 bases of the junction unmatched. Looked up from germline, CDR1 is LNHDA and CDR2 is SQIVND (reference sequence).

The rearrangement uses TRBV10-1 and TRBJ2-2; 8 bases line up with TRBD1. J gave up 7 bases and V 3 bases, and 7 bases lay outside the gene matches. CDR1 and CDR2 from the germline V gene are WNHNN and SYGVQD (reference sequence). The CDR3 has 15 residues. CDR3 amino acids: CASSDDRGFGGELFF. The CDR3 nucleotides read TGCGCCAGCAGTGATGACAGGGGATTTGGCGGGGAGCTGTTTTTT.

The J gene is TRBJ2-3, the V gene TRBV2, with TRBD2 identical over 10 bases. Germline V gives CDR1 SNHLY, CDR2 FYNNEI. After removal of 4 bases from V and 9 bases from J, the junction contained 13 bases not matched to a gene. This CDR3 has 16 residues. CDR3 bases: TGTGCCAGCAGTGCTTTAGCGGGGGGTTCCGGCAAGACGCAGTATTTT. Translated, it gives CASSALAGGSGKTQYF.

The rearrangement uses TRBV7-9 and TRBJ1-1; possible D gene TRBD1, 6 bases. The germline V gene has CDR1 SEHNR and CDR2 FQNEAQ (reference sequence). This CDR3 contains 13 residues. V lost 5 bases and J 7 bases, leaving 14 bases between the germline ends. The CDR3 here is CASSLQGRVEAFF. CDR3 nucleotides: TGTGCCAGCAGCCTACAGGGTAGAGTTGAAGCTTTCTTT.

The gene calls are TRBV5-1 and TRBJ2-3; D is unresolved. V was trimmed by 6 bases and J by 0 bases, leaving 11 bases between them. Germline V lookup: CDR1 SGHRS, CDR2 YFSETQ. This CDR3 is built from 14 residues. This chain's CDR3 is CASMRGVSTDTQYF. CDR3 coding DNA: TGCGCCAGCATGAGAGGAGTAAGCACAGATACGCAGTATTTT. Together with reference TRBV5-1 and TRBJ2-3, the CDR3 gives the full variable domain: KAGVTQTPRYLIKTRGQQVTLSCSPISGHRSVSWYQQTPGQGLQFLFEYFSETQRNKGNFPGRFSGRQFSNSRSEMNVSTLELGDSALYLCASMRGVSTDTQYFGPGTRLTVL.

This sequence joins TRBV4-1 and TRBJ2-5; 7 nucleotides match TRBD2. Unmatched junction bases numbered 7, after V lost 1 base and J lost 2 bases. CDR3 length equals 16 residues. CDR1 and CDR2 from the germline V gene are MGHRA and YSYEKL. The CDR3 loop reads CASSQGTGGGQETQYF. DNA of the CDR3: TGCGCCAGCAGCCAAGGGACGGGGGGTGGACAAGAGACCCAGTACTTC.

This chain uses TRBV5-1 with TRBJ1-2, with TRBD1 as a possible D gene (5 bases). V gave up 0 bases and J gave up 8 bases, with 11 bases separating them. Germline CDR1 reads SGHRS; CDR2 reads YFSETQ. This CDR3 spans 13 amino acids. Here the CDR3 DNA reads TGCGCCAGCAGCTTGGATGTCAGGGCGGGCTACACCTTC. This codes for CASSLDVRAGYTF. Complete variable domain (other parts from reference TRBV5-1 and TRBJ1-2): KAGVTQTPRYLIKTRGQQVTLSCSPISGHRSVSWYQQTPGQGLQFLFEYFSETQRNKGNFPGRFSGRQFSNSRSEMNVSTLELGDSALYLCASSLDVRAGYTFGSGTRLTVV.

The CDR3 DNA is TGTGCCAGTGGGACAGACTCGCGAGAGACCCAGTACTTC. Protein product: CASGTDSRETQYF. The chain has TRBV6-6 and TRBJ2-5; 7 nucleotides line up with TRBD1. Trimming removed 9 bases from V and 4 bases from J; junction bases left unmatched: 8. The CDR3 runs to 13 residues. The V gene's germline CDR1 is MNHNY and CDR2 SVGAGI (reference sequence).

V is TRBV5-1 and J is TRBJ2-7, with 8 bases lining up with TRBD1. Germline V gives CDR1 SGHRS, CDR2 YFSETQ. CDR3 size: 14 residues. With V trimmed by 4 bases and J by 4 bases, 7 bases remained unmatched. As DNA, the CDR3 is TGCGCCAGCAGCCCGATCCAGGGGGCGTACGAGCAGTACTTC. Translated, it gives CASSPIQGAYEQYF.

The rearrangement joins TRBV5-1 to TRBJ2-7; D may be TRBD1 (6 bases). CDR1 SGHRS and CDR2 YFSETQ come from the germline V gene. CDR3 length equals 13 residues. Trimming took off 2 bases at V and 3 bases at J, with 9 bases between the two ends. The CDR3 DNA sequence: TGCGCCAGCAGCTTCGAGGACAGCTACGAGCAGTACTTC. Protein product: CASSFEDSYEQYF.

This rearrangement joins TRBV6-5 to TRBJ2-7, with D perhaps matching TRBD2 (7 bases). This CDR3 has 13 residues. Germline-derived CDR1 and CDR2 are MNHEY and SVGAGI. V was cut by 7 bases and J by 5 bases, with 15 bases left in between. CDR3 sequence: CASTPGGRHEQYF. The CDR3 DNA sequence: TGTGCCAGCACCCCCGGGGGGCGGCACGAGCAGTACTTC.

The chain is built from TRBV12-5 and TRBJ2-5; D possibly corresponds to TRBD2 (6 bases). Trimming shortened V by 6 bases and J by 5 bases, and 13 bases separated the two germline ends. The CDR3 extends over 13 amino acids. Germline assignment: CDR1 LGHNT and CDR2 FRNRAP. CDR3: CASGQTSLETQYF. In DNA, the CDR3 is TGTGCTAGTGGGCAGACTAGTCTGGAGACCCAGTACTTC.

The chain uses TRBV19 and TRBJ1-6; D may be TRBD1 (5 bases). The V end lost 4 bases, the J end lost 7 bases, and 17 bases lay between the germline ends. This CDR3 is built from 16 residues. Germline CDR1 LNHDA, CDR2 SQIVND (reference sequence). The CDR3 DNA is TGTGCCAGTAGTACACCCACAGGAGGAGGGAATTCACCCCTCCACTTT. As protein: CASSTPTGGGNSPLHF.

The V and J genes are TRBV5-6 and TRBJ2-7; D is perhaps TRBD1 (5 bases). The germline V gene encodes CDR1 SGHDT and CDR2 YYEEEE. The CDR3 runs 16 residues. With 5 bases removed from V and 4 bases from J, the gap between germline ends came to 22 bases. The CDR3 region is CASRQTRAGPPYEQYF. CDR3 coding DNA: TGTGCCAGCAGACAGACCCGGGCAGGGCCCCCTTACGAGCAGTACTTC.

The chain recombines TRBV3-1 (or the pseudogene TRBV3-2) with TRBJ2-1; D is unresolved. The CDR3 loop spans 15 amino acids. The germline V gene has CDR1 LGHDT and CDR2 YNNKEL (reference sequence). V was shortened by 6 bases and J by 3 bases, with 15 bases between the two germline ends. CDR3 protein: CASSPLRPGYNEQFF. The CDR3 DNA reads as TGTGCCAGCAGTCCACTTCGACCGGGCTACAATGAGCAGTTCTTC.

The rearrangement joins TRBV11-2 to TRBJ2-1; 13 bases are shared with TRBD2. Per the germline V gene, CDR1 is SGHAT and CDR2 is FQNNGV. The CDR3 is 15 amino acids. The V segment lost 5 bases and the J segment 10 bases; nucleotides outside the gene matches: 8. CDR3 DNA sequence: TGTGCCAGCAGCCAAGGGACTAGCGGGGTATTAGAGCAGTTCTTC. Residues: CASSQGTSGVLEQFF.

This clone occurred a few times. The chain recombines TRBV28 with TRBJ2-7; no reliable D call. V was cut by 2 bases and J by 0 bases, with 5 bases left in between. Germline loops: CDR1 MDHEN, CDR2 SYDVKM. The CDR3 sequence is 13 residues long. DNA for the CDR3: TGTGCCAGCAGTTTAACGAGCTCCTACGAGCAGTACTTC. This codes for CASSLTSSYEQYF. The full variable domain, rest sourced from reference TRBV28 and TRBJ2-7, is DVKVTQSSRYLVKRTGEKVFLECVQDMDHENMFWYRQDPGLGLRLIYFSYDVKMKEKGDIPEGYSVSREKKERFSLILESASTNQTSMYLCASSLTSSYEQYFGPGTRLTVT.

The gene calls are TRBV2 and TRBJ2-5; TRBD2 is a possible D gene (5 bases). Germline V lookup: CDR1 SNHLY, CDR2 FYNNEI. Trimming removed 2 bases from V and 4 bases from J, with 8 bases in between. This CDR3 has 13 amino acids. The CDR3 region is CASSELAPETQYF. The CDR3 DNA follows: TGTGCCAGCAGTGAACTAGCCCCAGAGACCCAGTACTTC.

This clone was seen only a few times. CDR3 nucleotide sequence: TGTGCCAGCAGCCGGGCGGGACAGGGAGTTGGAAACACCATATATTTT. This translates into CASSRAGQGVGNTIYF. This chain connects TRBV3-1 (or the pseudogene TRBV3-2) to TRBJ1-3; 9 nucleotides line up with TRBD1. V shed 4 bases and J 3 bases; nucleotides not matched to a gene: 7. The CDR3 has 16 amino acids. The germline gives CDR1 LGHDT, CDR2 YNNKEL (reference sequence).

J is TRBJ2-5 and V is TRBV11-2, with D maybe TRBD1 (5 bases). V gave up 0 bases and J gave up 1 base, with 6 bases separating them. This CDR3 is built from 14 residues. Germline lookup yields CDR1 SGHAT and CDR2 FQNNGV. The DNA for the CDR3 is TGTGCCAGCAGCTTAGACAGGGTCCAAGAGACCCAGTACTTC. Translated: CASSLDRVQETQYF.

This clone was seen just once. A read error may produce the germline difference seen at one junction end. The genes are TRBV15 and TRBJ2-7; D may be TRBD1 (6 bases). The CDR3 extends over 15 amino acids. Germline assignment: CDR1 LNHNV and CDR2 YYDKDF (reference sequence). The CDR3 region is CATGSPQGTFREQYF. CDR3 coding DNA: TGTGCCACCGGCAGTCCCCAGGGGACATTTCGCGAGCAGTACTTC.

This clone has a handful of counts. V usage is TRBV6-5 and J usage is TRBJ1-6, with D maybe TRBD1 (5 bases). The V gene lost 7 bases and the J gene lost 7 bases, with 14 bases spanning the gap. In germline, CDR1 is MNHEY, CDR2 SVGAGI. CDR3 length: 14 amino acids. The CDR3 is CASTWGGWNSPLHF. As DNA, the CDR3 is TGTGCCAGCACCTGGGGGGGGTGGAATTCACCCCTCCACTTT.

This rearrangement joins TRBV18 to TRBJ1-6; 9 bases line up with TRBD1. After removal of 2 bases from V and 7 bases from J, the junction contained 3 bases not matched to a gene. The CDR3 covers 15 residues. CDR1 KGHSH and CDR2 LQKENI come from the germline V gene. The CDR3 bases are TGTGCCAGCTCACCAAGGACAGGGGCGAATTCACCCCTCCACTTT. Translated, it gives CASSPRTGANSPLHF.